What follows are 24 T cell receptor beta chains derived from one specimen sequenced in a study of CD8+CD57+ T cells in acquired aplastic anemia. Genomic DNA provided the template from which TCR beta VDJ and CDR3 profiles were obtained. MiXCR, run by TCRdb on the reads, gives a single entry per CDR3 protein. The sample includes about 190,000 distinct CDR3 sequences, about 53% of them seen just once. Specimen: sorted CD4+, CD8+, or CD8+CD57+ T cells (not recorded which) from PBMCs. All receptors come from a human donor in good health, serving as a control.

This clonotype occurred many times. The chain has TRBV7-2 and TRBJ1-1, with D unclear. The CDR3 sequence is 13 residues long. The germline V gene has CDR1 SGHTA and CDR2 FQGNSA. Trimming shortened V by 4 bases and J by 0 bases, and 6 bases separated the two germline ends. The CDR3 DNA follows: TGTGCCAGCAGCTATAGAGTGAACACTGAAGCTTTCTTT. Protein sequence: CASSYRVNTEAFF.

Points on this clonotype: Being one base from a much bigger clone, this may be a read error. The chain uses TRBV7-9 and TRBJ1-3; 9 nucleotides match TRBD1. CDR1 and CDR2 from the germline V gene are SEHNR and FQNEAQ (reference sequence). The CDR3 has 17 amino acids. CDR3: CASSLHTGGVSGNTLYF. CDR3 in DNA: TGTGCCAGCAGCTTACACACAGGGGGCGTCTCTGGAAACACCTTATATTTT.

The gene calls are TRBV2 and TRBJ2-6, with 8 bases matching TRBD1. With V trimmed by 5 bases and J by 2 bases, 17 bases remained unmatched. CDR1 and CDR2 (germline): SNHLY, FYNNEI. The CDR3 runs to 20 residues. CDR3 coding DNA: TGTGCCAGCAGTCCAGGGGGCAATTCGGAAAAAGGGACTGGGGCCAACGTCCTGACTTTC. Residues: CASSPGGNSEKGTGANVLTF.

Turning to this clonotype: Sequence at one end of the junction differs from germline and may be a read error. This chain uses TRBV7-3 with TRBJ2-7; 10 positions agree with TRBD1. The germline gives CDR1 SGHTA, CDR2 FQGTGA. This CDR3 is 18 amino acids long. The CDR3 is CASSLTGQGIIFPYEQYF. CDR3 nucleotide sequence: TGTGCCAGCAGTTTAACGGGACAGGGGATTATATTCCCCTACGAGCAGTACTTC.

The DNA for the CDR3 is TGTGCCAGCAGCGTGGGACAGGGGCACTACGAGCAGTACTTC. Protein: CASSVGQGHYEQYF. The V gene is TRBV7-9, the J gene TRBJ2-7; 10 nucleotides agree with TRBD1. The length of the CDR3 is 14 residues. Germline trimming cut 5 bases from V and 3 bases from J; bases unmatched to any gene: 4. Germline V CDR1 and CDR2: SEHNR, FQNEAQ (reference sequence).

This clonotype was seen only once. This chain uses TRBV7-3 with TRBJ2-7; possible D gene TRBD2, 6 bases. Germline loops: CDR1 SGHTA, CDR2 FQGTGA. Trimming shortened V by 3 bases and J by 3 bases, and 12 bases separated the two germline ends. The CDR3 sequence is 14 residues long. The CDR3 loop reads CASSLQGLYYEQYF. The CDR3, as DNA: TGTGCCAGCAGCTTGCAGGGACTGTACTACGAGCAGTACTTC.

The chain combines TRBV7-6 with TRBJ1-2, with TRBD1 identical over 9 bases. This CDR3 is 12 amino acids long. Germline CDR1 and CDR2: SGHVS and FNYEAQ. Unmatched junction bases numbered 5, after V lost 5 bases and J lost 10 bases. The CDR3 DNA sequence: TGTGCCAGCAGCCTCAGGACAGGGGACTACACCTTC. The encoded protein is CASSLRTGDYTF.

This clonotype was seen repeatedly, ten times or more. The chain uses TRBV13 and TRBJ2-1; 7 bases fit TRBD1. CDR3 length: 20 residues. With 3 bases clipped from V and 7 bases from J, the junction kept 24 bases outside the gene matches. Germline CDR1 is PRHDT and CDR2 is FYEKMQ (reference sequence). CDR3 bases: TGTGCCAGCAGCTTTGCAACTTCGTGGACTTTTGTTACGACAGGGAATGAGCAGTTCTTC. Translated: CASSFATSWTFVTTGNEQFF. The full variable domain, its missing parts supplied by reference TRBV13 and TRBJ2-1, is AAGVIQSPRHLIKEKRETATLKCYPIPRHDTVYWYQQGPGQDPQFLISFYEKMQSDKGSIPDRFSAQQFSDYHSELNMSSLELGDSALYFCASSFATSWTFVTTGNEQFFGPGTRLTVL.

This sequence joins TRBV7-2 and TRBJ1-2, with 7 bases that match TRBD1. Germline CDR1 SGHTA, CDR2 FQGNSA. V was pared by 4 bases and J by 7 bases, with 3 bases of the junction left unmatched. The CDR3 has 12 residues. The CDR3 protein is CASSSGQVGYTF. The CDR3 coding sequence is TGTGCCAGCAGCTCTGGACAGGTTGGCTACACCTTC.

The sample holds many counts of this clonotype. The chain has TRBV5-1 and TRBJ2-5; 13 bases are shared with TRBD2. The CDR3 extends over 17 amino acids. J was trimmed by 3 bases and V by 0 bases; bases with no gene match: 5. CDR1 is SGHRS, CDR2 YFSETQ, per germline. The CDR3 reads CASSLDPGLAGKETQYF. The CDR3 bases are TGCGCCAGCAGCTTGGATCCGGGACTAGCGGGGAAAGAGACCCAGTACTTC. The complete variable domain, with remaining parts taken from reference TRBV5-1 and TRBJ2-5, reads KAGVTQTPRYLIKTRGQQVTLSCSPISGHRSVSWYQQTPGQGLQFLFEYFSETQRNKGNFPGRFSGRQFSNSRSEMNVSTLELGDSALYLCASSLDPGLAGKETQYFGPGTRLLVL.

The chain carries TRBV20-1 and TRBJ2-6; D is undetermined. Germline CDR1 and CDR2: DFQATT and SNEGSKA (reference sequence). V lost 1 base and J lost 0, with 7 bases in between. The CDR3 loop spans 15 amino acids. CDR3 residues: CSARAQVSGANVLTF. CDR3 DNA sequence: TGCAGTGCTAGAGCTCAGGTCTCTGGGGCCAACGTCCTGACTTTC.

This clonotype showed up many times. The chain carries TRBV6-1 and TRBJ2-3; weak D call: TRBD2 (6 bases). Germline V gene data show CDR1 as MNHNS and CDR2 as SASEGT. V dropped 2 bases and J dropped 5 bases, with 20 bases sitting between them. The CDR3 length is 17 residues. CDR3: CASSEPLQRPGGDTQYF. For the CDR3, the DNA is TGTGCCAGCAGTGAACCCCTTCAGCGGCCCGGGGGAGATACGCAGTATTTT.

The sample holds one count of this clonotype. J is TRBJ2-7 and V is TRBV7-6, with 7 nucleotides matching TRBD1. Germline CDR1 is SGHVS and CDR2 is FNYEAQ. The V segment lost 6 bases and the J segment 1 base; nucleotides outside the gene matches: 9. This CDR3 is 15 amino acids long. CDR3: CASSPRDSLSYEQYF. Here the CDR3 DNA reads TGTGCCAGCAGTCCTCGGGACAGCCTTTCCTACGAGCAGTACTTC.

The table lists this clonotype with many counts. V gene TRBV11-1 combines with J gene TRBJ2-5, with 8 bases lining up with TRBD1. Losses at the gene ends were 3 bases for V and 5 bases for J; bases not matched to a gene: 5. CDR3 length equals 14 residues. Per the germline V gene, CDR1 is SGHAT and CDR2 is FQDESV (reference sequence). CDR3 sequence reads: CASSFQGAMETQYF. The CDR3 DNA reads TGTGCCAGCAGCTTCCAGGGGGCGATGGAGACCCAGTACTTC.

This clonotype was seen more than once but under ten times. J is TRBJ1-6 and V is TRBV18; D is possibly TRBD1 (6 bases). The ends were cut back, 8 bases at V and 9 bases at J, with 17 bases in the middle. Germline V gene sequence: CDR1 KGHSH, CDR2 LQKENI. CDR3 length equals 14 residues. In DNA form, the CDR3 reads TGTGCCAGCACTCCAGCCGAAGGGGGTTCACCCCTCCACTTT. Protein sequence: CASTPAEGGSPLHF.

CDR3 sequence reads: CASSFRGQIGYGYTF. The CDR3 DNA is TGTGCCAGCAGTTTCAGGGGGCAAATCGGCTATGGCTACACCTTC. The chain joins TRBV28 to TRBJ1-2; 8 nucleotides agree with TRBD1. Per the germline V gene, CDR1 is MDHEN and CDR2 is SYDVKM. J was trimmed by 4 bases and V by 3 bases; bases with no gene match: 7. CDR3 length equals 15 residues.

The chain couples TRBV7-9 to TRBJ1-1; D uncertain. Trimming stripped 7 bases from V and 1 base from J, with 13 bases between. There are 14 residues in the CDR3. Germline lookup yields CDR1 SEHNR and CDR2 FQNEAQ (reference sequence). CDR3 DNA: TGTGCCAGCACTAGCGGGGAGAGGAACACTGAAGCTTTCTTT. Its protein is CASTSGERNTEAFF.

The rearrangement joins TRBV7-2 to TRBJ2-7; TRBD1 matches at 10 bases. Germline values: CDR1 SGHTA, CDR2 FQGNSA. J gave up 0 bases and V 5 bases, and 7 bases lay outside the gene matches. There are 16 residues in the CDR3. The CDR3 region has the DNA TGTGCCAGCAGCCACCCCGGGACAGGGGTCTCCTACGAGCAGTACTTC. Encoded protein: CASSHPGTGVSYEQYF.

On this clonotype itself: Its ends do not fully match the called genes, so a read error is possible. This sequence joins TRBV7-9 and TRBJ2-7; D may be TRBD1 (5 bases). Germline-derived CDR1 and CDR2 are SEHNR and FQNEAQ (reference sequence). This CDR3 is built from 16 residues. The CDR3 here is CASSLTTVTLTYERYF. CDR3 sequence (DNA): TGTGCCAGCAGCCTGACGACAGTTACCCTGACCTACGAGCGGTACTTC.

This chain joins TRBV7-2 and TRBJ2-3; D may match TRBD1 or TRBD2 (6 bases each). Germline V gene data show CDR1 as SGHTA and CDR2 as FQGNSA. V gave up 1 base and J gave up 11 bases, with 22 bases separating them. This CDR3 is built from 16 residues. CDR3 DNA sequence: TGTGCCAGCAGCTTAGGAGGGGGGATCTCCTACAATGAGCAGTATTTT. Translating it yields CASSLGGGISYNEQYF. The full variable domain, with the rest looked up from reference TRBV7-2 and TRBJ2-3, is GAGVSQSPSNKVTEKGKDVELRCDPISGHTALYWYRQSLGQGLEFLIYFQGNSAPDKSGLPSDRFSAERTGGSVSTLTIQRTQQEDSAVYLCASSLGGGISYNEQYFGPGTRLTVL.

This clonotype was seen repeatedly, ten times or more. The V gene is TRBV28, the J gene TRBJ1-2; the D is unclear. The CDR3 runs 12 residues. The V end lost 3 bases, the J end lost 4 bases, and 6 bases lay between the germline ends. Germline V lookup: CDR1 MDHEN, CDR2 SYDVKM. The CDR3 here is CASSFGSYGYTF. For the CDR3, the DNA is TGTGCCAGCAGTTTCGGCAGCTATGGCTACACCTTC.

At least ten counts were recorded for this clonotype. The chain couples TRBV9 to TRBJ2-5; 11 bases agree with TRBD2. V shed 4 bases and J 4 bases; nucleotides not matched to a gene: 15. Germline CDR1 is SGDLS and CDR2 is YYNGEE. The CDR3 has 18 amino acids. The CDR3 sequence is CASSSRLAGLGVRETQYF. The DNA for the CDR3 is TGTGCCAGCAGCTCCCGACTAGCGGGGCTCGGGGTCAGAGAGACCCAGTACTTC.

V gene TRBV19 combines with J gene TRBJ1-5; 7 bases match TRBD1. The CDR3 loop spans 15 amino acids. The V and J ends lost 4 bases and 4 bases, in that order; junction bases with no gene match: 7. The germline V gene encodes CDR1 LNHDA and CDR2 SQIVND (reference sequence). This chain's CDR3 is CASSTDRARNQPQHF. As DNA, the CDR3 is TGTGCCAGTAGTACAGACAGGGCGAGGAATCAGCCCCAGCATTTT.

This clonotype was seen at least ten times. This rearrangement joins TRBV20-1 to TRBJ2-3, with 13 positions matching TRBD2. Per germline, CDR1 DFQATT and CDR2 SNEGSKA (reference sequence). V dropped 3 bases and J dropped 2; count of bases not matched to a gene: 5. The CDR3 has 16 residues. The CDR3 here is CSASPGLAGNTDTQYF. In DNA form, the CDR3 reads TGCAGTGCTAGCCCGGGACTAGCGGGGAACACAGATACGCAGTATTTT.